This passage covers 21 T cell receptor beta chains from one sample sequenced in a study of cytomegalovirus exposure and HLA in healthy donors. Sequencing was performed with immunoSEQ multiplex PCR; in TCRdb, only in-frame clones are kept and a portion is missing. In the table there are tens of thousands of clones, about 88% of which are singletons. Material: PBMCs. Receptors were obtained from a woman in her 30s in good health and CMV-seronegative.

The chain has TRBV6-5 and TRBJ2-5; 7 positions match TRBD2. CDR1 is MNHEY and CDR2 is SVGAGI in the germline V gene. After removal of 6 bases from V and 1 base from J, the junction contained 8 bases not matched to a gene. The CDR3 loop spans 15 amino acids. The CDR3 DNA follows: TGTGCCAGCAGAAAGGGAGGGGCCCTCCAAGAGACCCAGTACTTC. As protein: CASRKGGALQETQYF.

This clone was seen a few times. The rearrangement joins TRBV19 to TRBJ2-6; D may be TRBD2 (5 bases). The CDR3 consists of 14 residues. Deletions cut 7 bases from V and 2 bases from J, with 9 bases between. Germline CDR1 is LNHDA and CDR2 is SQIVND (reference sequence). The CDR3 protein is CASKLVTGANVLTF. CDR3 in DNA: TGTGCCAGTAAACTAGTCACTGGGGCCAACGTCCTGACTTTC.

The chain recombines TRBV7-2 with TRBJ2-7; D uncertain. The CDR3 runs 13 residues. The ends were cut back, 1 base at V and 4 bases at J, with 8 bases in the middle. Germline assignment: CDR1 SGHTA and CDR2 FQGNSA. The CDR3, as DNA: TGTGCCAGCAGCTTAGGGTATCGGTACGAGCAGTACTTC. This encodes CASSLGYRYEQYF.

This clone was observed once. The V gene is TRBV11-2, the J gene TRBJ2-3, with 10 bases identical to TRBD2. With V trimmed by 5 bases and J by 6 bases, 14 bases remained unmatched. This CDR3 comprises 17 residues. Per germline, CDR1 SGHAT and CDR2 FQNNGV. The CDR3 sequence is CASSLRTSGNPADTQYF. CDR3 DNA sequence: TGTGCCAGCAGCCTTCGGACTAGCGGAAACCCGGCCGATACGCAGTATTTT.

By frequency in the sample, this clone is medium-sized. The chain carries TRBV6-1 and TRBJ2-7, with 7 bases matching TRBD2. There are 15 residues in the CDR3. Germline CDR1 reads MNHNS; CDR2 reads SASEGT. Trimming removed 6 bases from V and 1 base from J; junction bases left unmatched: 9. The CDR3 bases are TGTGCCAGCAGCCCCAAGTGGGGGGGGTCCTACGAGCAGTACTTC. Residues: CASSPKWGGSYEQYF.

In nucleotides, the CDR3 is TGTGCCAGCAGCTATTCAGGACTAGCGGCCTCAAATGAGCAGTTCTTC. It specifies CASSYSGLAASNEQFF. This chain uses TRBV13 with TRBJ2-1, with TRBD2 matching over 10 bases. Germline CDR1 reads PRHDT; CDR2 reads FYEKMQ (reference sequence). CDR3 length: 16 residues. V lost 4 bases and J lost 7; bases outside the gene matches: 10.

This chain connects TRBV28 to TRBJ1-2, with 7 bases fitting TRBD1. CDR1 and CDR2 (germline): MDHEN, SYDVKM. V lost 2 bases, J lost 0 bases, and 3 bases stayed unmatched. The length of the CDR3 is 15 residues. DNA of the CDR3: TGTGCCAGCAGTTTAGTAGGGGGCCCTAACTATGGCTACACCTTC. Protein product: CASSLVGGPNYGYTF.

This rearrangement joins TRBV12-1 to TRBJ2-1; the tabulated D call, TRBD2, remains unverified against the DNA. TRBV12-1 is a documented pseudogene. This CDR3 contains 18 residues. CDR3 in DNA: TGTGCCAGCAGCTTTGTGACTAGCGGGAGTTGGGGATACAATGAGCAGTTCTTC. The encoded protein is CASSFVTSGSWGYNEQFF.

The chain employs TRBV9 and TRBJ2-1; 9 nucleotides line up with TRBD1. V shed 3 bases, J shed 7 bases, and the junction held 11 bases outside the gene matches. The CDR3 runs to 16 residues. Per germline, CDR1 SGDLS and CDR2 YYNGEE. The chain's CDR3 is CASSGAGTGKSNEQFF. The CDR3 coding sequence is TGTGCCAGCAGCGGAGCCGGGACAGGGAAGTCGAATGAGCAGTTCTTC.

Only one count was recorded for this clone. The CDR3 loop is CASSLVEWVQDEKLFF. The DNA for the CDR3 is TGTGCCAGCAGCTTAGTTGAGTGGGTTCAGGATGAAAAACTGTTTTTT. The V call is TRBV7-8, the J call TRBJ1-4; D call uncertain. Trimming cost V 1 base and J 6 bases, with 15 bases left between them. CDR1 is SGHVS and CDR2 is FQNEAQ in the germline V gene. The CDR3 runs 16 residues.

Concerning this clone itself: This same CDR3 is encoded by further DNA sequences in the sample. The rearrangement links TRBV5-1 to TRBJ2-5; D is ambiguous. V shed 4 bases and J shed 1 base, with 2 bases lying between them. CDR1 and CDR2 (germline): SGHRS, YFSETQ. The CDR3 totals 11 residues. The CDR3 loop is CASSLQETQYF. DNA for the CDR3: TGCGCCAGCAGCCTCCAAGAGACCCAGTACTTC.

The chain carries TRBV28 and TRBJ2-5; D possibly corresponds to TRBD2 (7 bases). Deletions cut 2 bases from V and 5 bases from J, with 18 bases between. The CDR3 has 16 amino acids. Per the germline V gene, CDR1 is MDHEN and CDR2 is SYDVKM. The CDR3 nucleotides read TGTGCCAGCAGTTTACTTGGGGGGGGGCAGGGGGAGACCCAGTACTTC. Translation: CASSLLGGGQGETQYF.

The chain uses TRBV5-1 and TRBJ2-6, with TRBD1 identical over 7 bases. The CDR3 consists of 15 residues. V was clipped by 4 bases and J by 1 base; unmatched bases: 2. CDR1 is SGHRS, CDR2 YFSETQ, per germline. DNA for the CDR3: TGCGCCAGCAGCCCGACAGGGTCTGGGGCCAACGTCCTGACTTTC. The encoded protein is CASSPTGSGANVLTF.

This chain links TRBV4-1 with TRBJ2-5, with 14 bases matching TRBD2. Per germline, CDR1 MGHRA and CDR2 YSYEKL. The J segment lost 5 bases and the V segment lost 3 bases, leaving 11 bases of the junction unmatched. The CDR3 loop spans 18 amino acids. The chain's CDR3 is CASSQAGTSGSGRETQYF. CDR3 DNA: TGCGCCAGCAGCCAGGCCGGGACTAGCGGGAGCGGGCGGGAGACCCAGTACTTC.

The rearrangement links TRBV11-2 to TRBJ2-1; D unclear. The V gene lost 3 bases and the J gene lost 0 bases, with 12 bases spanning the gap. The germline V gene encodes CDR1 SGHAT and CDR2 FQNNGV. This CDR3 contains 16 residues. The CDR3 loop reads CASSLVLSSSYNEQFF. CDR3 sequence (DNA): TGTGCCAGCAGCTTGGTTCTGTCGAGCTCCTACAATGAGCAGTTCTTC.

The chain has TRBV28 and TRBJ1-5, with TRBD1 identical over 10 bases. The junction had 4 bases not matched to a gene; V was cut back by 3 bases and J by 5 bases. This CDR3 spans 15 amino acids. CDR1 MDHEN and CDR2 SYDVKM come from the germline V gene. CDR3 in DNA: TGTGCCAGCAGTTTCTTCGGGACAGGGGATCAGCCCCAGCATTTT. This encodes CASSFFGTGDQPQHF.

This chain joins TRBV6-5 and TRBJ1-1, with D unresolved. V gave up 10 bases and J gave up 0 bases, with 9 bases separating them. CDR1 and CDR2 from the germline V gene are MNHEY and SVGAGI. This CDR3 has 12 residues. This CDR3 is CATRGLNTEAFF. The CDR3 coding sequence is TGTGCCACCCGGGGTTTGAACACTGAAGCTTTCTTT.

In nucleotides, the CDR3 is TGCGCCAGCAGCTTGGGTGCCCGGGACAGGCGCCAAGGTTCGACTGAAGCTTTCTTT. Protein product: CASSLGARDRRQGSTEAFF. V is TRBV5-1 and J is TRBJ1-1, with 8 bases identical to TRBD1. Trimming took 0 bases from V and 5 from J; bases not matched to a gene: 18. Germline V gene data show CDR1 as SGHRS and CDR2 as YFSETQ. The CDR3 runs to 19 residues.

Regarding this clone: One junction end does not reproduce the germline sequence, and a read error may be involved. The rearrangement joins TRBV7-2 to TRBJ2-1; no clear D gene. The length of the CDR3 is 12 residues. Germline V gene sequence: CDR1 SGHTA, CDR2 FQGNSA. The CDR3 spells CASTLGIYEQFF. The CDR3 coding sequence is TGTGCCAGCACCTTAGGTATCTATGAGCAGTTCTTC.

This chain joins TRBV27 and TRBJ2-1, with D uncertain. Germline loops: CDR1 MNHEY, CDR2 SMNVEV (reference sequence). The CDR3 extends over 14 amino acids. V was cut by 8 bases and J by 0 bases, with 11 bases left in between. The CDR3 DNA reads as TGTGCCAGCTCCGACTCACGCTCCTACAATGAGCAGTTCTTC. It encodes CASSDSRSYNEQFF.

This clone came up once. The chain has TRBV18 and TRBJ2-7; D is unresolved. This CDR3 comprises 14 residues. V was clipped by 3 bases and J by 0 bases, with 9 bases between them. Looked up from germline, CDR1 is KGHSH and CDR2 is LQKENI. This CDR3 reads CASSPGASSYEQYF. The CDR3 DNA reads as TGTGCCAGCTCACCCGGAGCGTCCTCCTACGAGCAGTACTTC.